This TCR beta chain derives from a study of cytomegalovirus exposure and HLA in healthy donors. Findings of the study overall: Cytomegalovirus status was reportedly diagnosed by the classifier with high specificity and sensitivity.

This PCR relied on a set of 60 Vbeta primers and 13 Jbeta primers. Sequencing was performed with immunoSEQ multiplex PCR; in TCRdb, only in-frame clones are kept and a portion is missing. This sample's table has 150,000 to 200,000 clones. Notes on this clone: Its antigen is undetermined.

Germline V gene sequence: CDR1 MGHRA, CDR2 YSYEKL. The ends lost 2 bases at V and 2 bases at J; junction bases unmatched: 4. The CDR3 spans 16 residues. The clonotype was recovered from a young woman in good health and CMV-seropositive. Sequenced sample: PBMCs. The chain couples TRBV4-1 to TRBJ1-3, with 9 positions matching TRBD1. The CDR3, as DNA: TGCGCCAGCAGCCAAACAGGGGGCGCCCCTGGAAACACCATATATTTT. Protein sequence: CASSQTGGAPGNTIYF.